The clone carrying this TCR beta chain was observed a handful of times. Its antigen is not known. Alongside a J-beta primer mix, a sample-barcoded 5' primer served in a second PCR lasting about 7 to 11 cycles. TCRdb passed the 5' RACE reads through MiXCR, listing each CDR3 protein once. The repertoire has roughly 1,700,000 distinct CDR3 sequences, 28% of them found once; the top ten carry over 7%. The sample is drawn from a study of blood T cells in healthy people across ages. Study-level results: It was held that diversity estimates obtained from one million T cells represented underestimates. Strongly correlated with naive T cell percentage was TCR beta diversity.

J lost 2 bases, V lost 6 bases, and 5 bases had no gene match. The CDR3 spans 14 residues. From germline, CDR1 is MNHEY and CDR2 SVGAGI. Sequencing was done on a sample of blood. The receptor comes from a woman aged 25-40 years in good health. The genes are TRBV6-5 and TRBJ2-3; 7 positions agree with TRBD2. For the CDR3, the DNA is TGTGCCAGCAGGTCCCTAGCGGTCACAGATACGCAGTATTTT. Amino acids: CASRSLAVTDTQYF.